The TCR beta chain under discussion was sequenced for a study of beta chain features in type 1 diabetes. Study observations and caveats: In all four CD4+ subsets, TCRB CDR3 length was significantly, moderately reduced in type 1 diabetes. Among patients, naive, central memory and Treg TCRB repertoires appeared more similar than among healthy donors. PCR, the amplification step, might favor shorter templates, equally in patients and controls. When cDNA is sequenced, cells with high TCR expression could be over-represented. HLA effects on TCRB rearrangement stayed unresolved here.

Germline CDR1 reads SGHAT; CDR2 reads FQNNGV. This CDR3 region has 15 residues. J was trimmed by 0 bases and V by 4 bases; bases with no gene match: 6. The isolated RNA, all of it, was reverse transcribed, so expressed TCRB transcripts were what got sequenced. Using immunoSEQ multiplex PCR, the repertoire was profiled, and TCRdb retains in-frame clones only, with some absent. Here the sample spans under 850,000 clones, around 15% being singletons. With respect to this clone: Its antigen remains unknown.

The sequenced sample was naive CD4+ T cells from blood. The chain couples TRBV11-2 to TRBJ2-7, with TRBD1 matching 7 bases. This TCR came from a man aged 18 to 30 with type 1 diabetes. Here the CDR3 reads CASSWTRDSSYEQYF. For the CDR3, the DNA is TGTGCCAGCAGCTGGACCCGGGACAGCTCCTACGAGCAGTACTTC.